This entry features one T cell receptor (beta chain) sequence. It has no known antigen specificity. No much larger clone is present one base from it, and per-base qualities are unavailable. Including cysteine and phenylalanine, the CDR3 has 17 amino acids. Only the CDR3 DNA is retained, 51 bases long and in frame from the first base. Trimmed from V: 1 base; trimmed from J: 4 bases; junction bases lacking a gene match: 9. Based on the germline V gene (reference sequence), the CDR1 and CDR2 sequences are SEHNR and FQNEAQ. The library was prepared using the immunoSEQ multiplex PCR assay. For the multiplex PCR, a mixture combining 60 forward primers for TCR Vbeta segments and 13 reverse primers for TCR Jbeta segments was used. A multiplex PCR assay on genomic DNA amplified the CDR3 region of rearranged TCR beta genes. On the Illumina HiSeq System, the amplified TCR beta libraries were sequenced as 87-base-pair reads. On the authors' methods: Across the 700 or so repertoires, a later analysis counted 60 million to 90 million unique TCR beta chains, 9.5 million to 12 million of which were shared by at least two donors. A nearest-neighbor algorithm error-corrected the raw reads and collapsed the reads into unique sequences, merging closely related sequences to remove PCR and sequencing errors. V, D and J gene segments were assigned by aligning CDR3 sequences to IMGT reference sequences. For a sequence to be retained, at least a six-nucleotide match to both a V gene segment and a J gene segment was required. Rearrangements were classified as productive when the CDR3 lacked stop codons and remained in frame with V and J, and all other rearrangements were classified as non-productive. Following IMGT convention, CDR3 was defined as the stretch from the second conserved V-encoded cysteine up to the conserved J-encoded phenylalanine. The earlier analysis of 500 to 650 of the donors excluded any sequence lacking an unambiguous match to a single V gene segment. An earlier analysis of a few hundred of the donors called V segments functional above 56.7% productive rearrangements and segregating when the between-donor standard deviation exceeded 5%. To diagnose cytomegalovirus status from the catalog of TCR beta chain sequences, a statistical classification framework was built. In a later analysis, TCR nucleotide sequences were compared against IMGT/GENE-DB human TR gene sequences so that V and J genes could be assigned. A later analysis assigned CDR3 sequences and most-parsimonious VDJ recombination scenarios with the TCRdist pipeline. In a later analysis, each TCR beta chain was defined by its CDR3 amino acid sequence together with its V-gene family, and reads without a unique V-gene family were excluded. To address suspected cross-contamination and a sequencing artifact, a later analysis removed a few hundred highly shared, low-generation-probability nucleotide sequences. In a later analysis, a clonal expansion index was calculated for each public chain from normalized within-repertoire ranks of inferred template counts. A later analysis computed generation probabilities with a VDJ recombination model fitted to out-of-frame rearrangements, and checked the results against IGoR. In a later analysis, TCR-TCR, TCR-HLA and TCR-CMV co-occurrence was scored with hypergeometric tests, and a repertoire-size bias correction was applied to TCR pairs. A later analysis estimated false discovery rates by permuting HLA or CMV assignments 20 times. In a later analysis, co-occurring TCRs were grouped using DBSCAN, with TCRdist sequence similarity added in when clustering inside HLA-allele-positive subsets. Repertoires with fewer than 30,000 or more than 120,000 public chains, plus five repertoires with anomalous nucleotide sharing, were excluded from co-occurrence clustering. Entries here come from immuneACCESS through TCRdb and include only in-frame sequences with V and J called. Some clones fail to appear in such tables; in the studies checked, an unresolved V gene covers under half of the shortfall, and the cause of the remainder is unknown. The V and J calls and the clone size are those of that table, but D and trimming were determined from the DNA. This sample is represented by more than 90,000 clones; around four fifths of them were singletons. Of the sample, under 0.8% is held by the ten largest clones.

In total, roughly 670 healthy bone marrow donors made up the cohort. Cohort members were all nominally healthy when sampled, although unrecorded immune exposures were likely present. The donor was CMV seronegative and was included in the group of approximately 350 seronegative cohort members. Each donor provided a peripheral blood sample, and peripheral blood mononuclear cells were used for TCR beta sequencing. The Qiagen DNeasy Blood Extraction Kit was used to extract genomic DNA from the blood cell samples. These data belong to a study of cytomegalovirus exposure and HLA in healthy donors (dated 2017 in TCRdb). As for the study more broadly: An earlier analysis of approximately 600 of the donors reported 276 Gb of sequence data and around 120 million unique TCR beta sequences from 150 million to 200 million T cells. An early release that covered several hundred HLA-typed donors contained approximately 300 gigabases of sequencing data and tens of millions of unique TCR sequences. Of the roughly 400 genotyped donors, 81% were placed in the genetic ancestry cluster associated with self-reported Caucasian donors. The study was designed to test whether signatures of past pathogen exposure could be identified by cataloging public T cell receptors. Using immunosequencing, the study profiled T cell repertoires from around 670 subjects and related those repertoires to cytomegalovirus serostatus. A separate validation cohort of over 95 different subjects was used in addition to the approximately 700-subject first cohort. To predict cytomegalovirus infection status, the study combined high-throughput TCR immunosequencing, statistical association of individual TCRs with disease status, and machine learning. To study patterns of TCR occurrence, a later analysis re-analyzed previously published TCR beta repertoires from 600 to 750 donors and added high-resolution HLA genotyping. Rather than drawing on any new phenotypic data, the later analysis identified candidate immune exposures from TCR beta sequences and the way those sequences occurred across donors. An earlier analysis of 500 to 650 of the donors applied high-throughput TCR beta sequencing to assess whether each TCR beta V gene segment acted as functional or pseudogenic. Donor age, sex, ethnicity and CMV serostatus were compiled alongside the repertoire data. Genome-wide SNP genotypes for about 55% of the 666 donors were used in a later genetic analysis, which treated that subset as a discovery cohort. Every repertoire in the discovery cohort had been generated on one and the same sequencing platform. HLA typing included class I and class II loci at four-digit resolution. The number of donors typed differed by locus, with 629-630 for A, B, C, DRB1 and DQB1, more than 500 for DQA1, over 600 for DPA1, and roughly 450 for DPB1. About five DR-DQ haplotypes were treated as single units for association and clustering because of strong linkage in the cohort. On average, around 230,000 unique TCR beta nucleotide sequences were sequenced per donor among a few hundred genotyped donors of the cohort, with about 19% of those sequences being non-productive. Overall study results and their limits: A further reported finding was that TCR beta sequences accurately predicted the HLA-A and HLA-B alleles for most subjects in the first cohort. V-gene and J-gene trimming of TCR beta chains was associated with a missense DCLRE1C variant in a later genetic analysis, and the association was replicated in an independent cohort. HLA typing was unavailable for some donors at each locus, so association tests used only the typed subset. A later analysis found that most CMV-associated TCR beta chains appeared HLA-restricted, with HLA associations seemingly driven largely by CMV exposure. Because the 87-base-pair reads could not distinguish some IMGT-functional V segments, including TRBV6-2 and TRBV6-3, those segments were excluded. Compared with the approximately 700-donor mean, donors in an Asian-associated ancestry cluster had fewer N-insertions in productive TCRs, according to a later genetic analysis. Compared with equally common non-associated chains, HLA-associated TCR beta chains in a later analysis were more clonally expanded and had lower generation probabilities. In both the original and validation cohorts, the classifier was reported to diagnose cytomegalovirus status with high specificity and sensitivity. In an earlier analysis of around 500 of the donors, most TCR beta V segments appeared in productive rearrangements about 87% or about 30% of the time, broadly matching IMGT annotations. About 17 rarely observed V segments, including chromosome 9 orphons, were excluded from the earlier analysis of approximately 500 of the donors because counts were too low. A cluster of highly shared sequence variants was judged likely to be a technical artifact of the sequencing pipeline. Immune exposure information for the cohort was limited to CMV serostatus. The authors suggested that the approach could potentially be extended to other disease states and immunological phenotypes. Specific HLA alleles were associated with 15,000 to 20,000 TCR beta sequences at a false discovery rate of 0.05 in a later analysis. The cohort was sequenced for TCR beta chains only, and without alpha or paired-chain data the features that could be detected were limited. In a later analysis, several top co-occurrence clusters were reported to appear linked to parvovirus B19, influenza, CMV and Epstein-Barr virus. Most TCR sequences were observed very rarely across donors, whereas some public TCRs were present in many individuals. The presence/absence analyses assumed that sequencing depth was roughly uniform across donors, and that assumption may not be true. The study listed approximately 150 TCR beta chains as associated with cytomegalovirus. A later analysis found that TCR association rates varied across HLA loci, with DRB1 alleles showing the most associated TCRs and HLA-C alleles the fewest. Assigning TCR associations to individual alleles was difficult when HLA alleles, especially DR and DQ, strongly co-occurred. Three of the identified cytomegalovirus-associated TCR beta chains were confirmed in vitro to be specific for cytomegalovirus antigens. Linkage disequilibrium might explain the correlated functional status among segregating V segments, but an unknown experimental factor could not be excluded.

The rearrangement joined TRBV7-9 to TRBJ1-3, with 8 bases matching TRBD1. The sequencing sample was made of PBMCs. The clonotype comes from a woman aged 60-75 years in good health and CMV-seronegative. DNA sequence: TGTGCCAGCAGCTTAGTTTCAGGGACAGGAGACGGAAACACCATATATTTT. This encodes CASSLVSGTGDGNTIYF.